Listed below are T cell receptor beta chains from one sample, sequenced in a study of T cells after yellow fever vaccination. Via MiXCR, TCRdb re-called the 5' RACE reads, giving one row per CDR3 protein. The table includes fewer than 400,000 distinct CDR3 sequences, around 6.4% detected once. This specimen consisted of PBMCs, obtained 5 days after the yellow fever booster vaccination. All receptors derive from a man under 40 who received the YFV17D yellow fever vaccine. Both conserved end residues are part of each CDR3. Fields, in order: J gene, V gene, CDR3 protein.

J gene: TRBJ2-3
V gene: TRBV12-3/TRBV12-4
CDR3 protein: CASSRETSTDTQYF

J gene: TRBJ2-7
V gene: TRBV5-1
CDR3 protein: CASSLWASGRAVEQYF

J gene: TRBJ2-2
V gene: TRBV28
CDR3 protein: CASTLLGGNTGELFF

J gene: TRBJ2-1
V gene: TRBV4-3
CDR3 protein: CASSQGLWTSVYNEQFF

J gene: TRBJ2-1
V gene: TRBV11-2
CDR3 protein: CASSSGTPTFEQFF

J gene: TRBJ2-5
V gene: TRBV3-1
CDR3 protein: CASSQPPGTSGFLETQYF

J gene: TRBJ1-2
V gene: TRBV7-2
CDR3 protein: CASTPTMRVGGHYGYTF

J gene: TRBJ1-1
V gene: TRBV6-2/TRBV6-3
CDR3 protein: CASSYPGTGIFGNGEAFF

J gene: TRBJ2-2
V gene: TRBV6-5
CDR3 protein: CASSYSSTGELFF

J gene: TRBJ2-7
V gene: TRBV12-3/TRBV12-4
CDR3 protein: CASSFYRDIGEQYF

J gene: TRBJ2-7
V gene: TRBV23-1
CDR3 protein: CASGWTEPYEQYF

J gene: TRBJ2-3
V gene: TRBV7-3
CDR3 protein: CASSRGGQTFTDTQYF

J gene: TRBJ1-4
V gene: TRBV7-9
CDR3 protein: CASTYDREREKLFF

J gene: TRBJ1-6
V gene: TRBV20-1
CDR3 protein: CSASMDISSPLHF

J gene: TRBJ2-7
V gene: TRBV5-1
CDR3 protein: CASSLAGSASEQYF

J gene: TRBJ2-1
V gene: TRBV29-1
CDR3 protein: CSGRYYRAYNEQFF

J gene: TRBJ2-5
V gene: TRBV4-3
CDR3 protein: CASSAVGSAETQYF

J gene: TRBJ2-7
V gene: TRBV5-1
CDR3 protein: CASSLLGPSDISSYEQYF

J gene: TRBJ1-4
V gene: TRBV5-5
CDR3 protein: CASSLGTSEKLFF

J gene: TRBJ2-4
V gene: TRBV6-5
CDR3 protein: CASSYRGSQNIQYF

J gene: TRBJ1-3
V gene: TRBV12-3/TRBV12-4
CDR3 protein: CASSFRGGNTIYF

J gene: TRBJ2-7
V gene: TRBV5-1
CDR3 protein: CASSLVGDPYEQYF

J gene: TRBJ2-3
V gene: TRBV29-1
CDR3 protein: CSGGGGSDTQYF

J gene: TRBJ1-6
V gene: TRBV4-3
CDR3 protein: CASSHGTYNSPLHF

J gene: TRBJ2-1
V gene: TRBV20-1
CDR3 protein: CSANTLAGGFRDEQFF

J gene: TRBJ2-7
V gene: TRBV29-1
CDR3 protein: CSVAYNRASYEQYF

J gene: TRBJ2-4
V gene: TRBV23-1
CDR3 protein: CASSHPGQGGKKNIQYF

J gene: TRBJ1-1
V gene: TRBV3-1
CDR3 protein: CASSQGTVRTEAFF

J gene: TRBJ2-6
V gene: TRBV3-1
CDR3 protein: CASSQSGANVLTF

J gene: TRBJ2-1
V gene: TRBV20-1
CDR3 protein: CSARDHDRGHYNEQFF

J gene: TRBJ2-5
V gene: TRBV5-6
CDR3 protein: CASSFRGKETQYF

J gene: TRBJ2-7
V gene: TRBV20-1
CDR3 protein: CSASSGTGMPEQYF

J gene: TRBJ2-7
V gene: TRBV20-1
CDR3 protein: CSAGATSGSYEQYF

J gene: TRBJ2-7
V gene: TRBV25-1
CDR3 protein: CASSELPAGLAGVCEQYF

J gene: TRBJ1-2
V gene: TRBV24-1
CDR3 protein: CATSGADSNYGYTF

J gene: TRBJ2-7
V gene: TRBV5-1
CDR3 protein: CASSSTSGDYEQYF

J gene: TRBJ2-1
V gene: TRBV20-1
CDR3 protein: CSARVAGGLTEQFF

J gene: TRBJ2-1
V gene: TRBV2
CDR3 protein: CASKPGLADNEQFF

J gene: TRBJ2-2
V gene: TRBV6-1
CDR3 protein: CASRATGGGTGELFF

J gene: TRBJ2-3
V gene: TRBV19
CDR3 protein: CATQGPQATDTQYF

J gene: TRBJ1-2
V gene: TRBV6-1
CDR3 protein: CASSTETHSTYGYTF

J gene: TRBJ1-1
V gene: TRBV5-1
CDR3 protein: CASSWSGRNTEAFF

J gene: TRBJ2-7
V gene: TRBV7-7
CDR3 protein: CASSLFRGLEYF

J gene: TRBJ2-7
V gene: TRBV7-2
CDR3 protein: CASSLVRAEQYF

J gene: TRBJ2-7
V gene: TRBV18
CDR3 protein: CASSPNLQLASYEQYF

J gene: TRBJ2-7
V gene: TRBV20-1
CDR3 protein: CSANSGTGGPYEQYF

J gene: TRBJ2-3
V gene: TRBV29-1
CDR3 protein: CSVGPRAGWTDTQYF

J gene: TRBJ2-3
V gene: TRBV12-3/TRBV12-4
CDR3 protein: CASREGDTQYF

J gene: TRBJ2-3
V gene: TRBV3-1
CDR3 protein: CASSHASGSKSTDTQYF

J gene: TRBJ2-1
V gene: TRBV28
CDR3 protein: CASSLSSQGAKEQFF

J gene: TRBJ2-3
V gene: TRBV7-2
CDR3 protein: CASSLPGAHTQYF

J gene: TRBJ2-5
V gene: TRBV5-1
CDR3 protein: CASSLASGSFGETQYF

J gene: TRBJ2-3
V gene: TRBV18
CDR3 protein: CASSRRTGLVDTQYF

J gene: TRBJ2-4
V gene: TRBV20-1
CDR3 protein: CSARGPSAGGQNIQYF

J gene: TRBJ2-5
V gene: TRBV6-2/TRBV6-3
CDR3 protein: CASSNLGTQYF

J gene: TRBJ2-3
V gene: TRBV4-3
CDR3 protein: CASSQEVEATDTQYF

J gene: TRBJ2-5
V gene: TRBV15
CDR3 protein: CATSRVASGGSETQYF

J gene: TRBJ1-2
V gene: TRBV29-1
CDR3 protein: CSVEDVGVKGYTF

J gene: TRBJ2-1
V gene: TRBV29-1
CDR3 protein: CSVRFSGAINEQFF

J gene: TRBJ2-7
V gene: TRBV5-4
CDR3 protein: CASTHFPSSYEQYF